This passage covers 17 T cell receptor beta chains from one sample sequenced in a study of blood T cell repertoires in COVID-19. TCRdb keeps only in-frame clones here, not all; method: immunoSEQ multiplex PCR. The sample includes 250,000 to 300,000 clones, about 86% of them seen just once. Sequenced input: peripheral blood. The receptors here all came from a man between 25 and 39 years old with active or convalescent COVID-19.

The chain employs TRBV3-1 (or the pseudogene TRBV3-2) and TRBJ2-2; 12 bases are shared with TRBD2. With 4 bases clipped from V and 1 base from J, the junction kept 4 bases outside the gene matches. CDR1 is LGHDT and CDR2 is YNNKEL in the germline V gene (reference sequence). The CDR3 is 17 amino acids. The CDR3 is CASSLPGLAGNTGELFF. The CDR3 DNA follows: TGTGCCAGCAGCCTACCGGGACTAGCGGGGAACACCGGGGAGCTGTTTTTT.

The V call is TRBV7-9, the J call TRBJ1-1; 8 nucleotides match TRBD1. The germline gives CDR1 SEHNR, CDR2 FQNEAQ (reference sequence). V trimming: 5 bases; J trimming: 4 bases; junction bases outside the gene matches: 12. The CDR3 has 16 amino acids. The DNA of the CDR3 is TGTGCCAGCAGCGCCCAACCAGGGGGCTTGGGCACTGAAGCTTTCTTT. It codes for CASSAQPGGLGTEAFF.

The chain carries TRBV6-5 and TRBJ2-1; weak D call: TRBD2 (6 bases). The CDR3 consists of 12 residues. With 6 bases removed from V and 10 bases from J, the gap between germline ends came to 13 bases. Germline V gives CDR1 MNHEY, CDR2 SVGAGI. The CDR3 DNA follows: TGTGCCAGCAGCTCGGGGGTTTGGGAGCAGTTCTTC. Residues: CASSSGVWEQFF.

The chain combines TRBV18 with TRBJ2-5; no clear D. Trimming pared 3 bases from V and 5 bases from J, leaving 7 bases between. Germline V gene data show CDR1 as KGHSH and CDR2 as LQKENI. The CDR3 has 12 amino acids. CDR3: CASSPARETQYF. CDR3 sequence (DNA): TGTGCCAGCTCACCCGCCCGGGAGACCCAGTACTTC.

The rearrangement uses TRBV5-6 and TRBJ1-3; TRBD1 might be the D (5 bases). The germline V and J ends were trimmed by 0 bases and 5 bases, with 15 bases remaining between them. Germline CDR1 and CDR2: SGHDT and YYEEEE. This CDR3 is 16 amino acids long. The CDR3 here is CASSLVGAATRNTIYF. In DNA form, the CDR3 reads TGTGCCAGCAGCTTGGTTGGGGCCGCTACTCGAAACACCATATATTTT. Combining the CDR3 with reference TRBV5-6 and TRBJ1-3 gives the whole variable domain DAGVTQSPTHLIKTRGQQVTLRCSPKSGHDTVSWYQQALGQGPQFIFQYYEEEERQRGNFPDRFSGHQFPNYSSELNVNALLLGDSALYLCASSLVGAATRNTIYFGEGSWLTVV.

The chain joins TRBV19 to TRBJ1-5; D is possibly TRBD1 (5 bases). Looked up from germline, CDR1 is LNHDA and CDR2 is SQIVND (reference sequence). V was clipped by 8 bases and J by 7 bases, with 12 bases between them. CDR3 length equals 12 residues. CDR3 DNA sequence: TGTGCCAGTGCGGGGGGAGGACAGCCCCAGCATTTT. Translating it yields CASAGGGQPQHF.

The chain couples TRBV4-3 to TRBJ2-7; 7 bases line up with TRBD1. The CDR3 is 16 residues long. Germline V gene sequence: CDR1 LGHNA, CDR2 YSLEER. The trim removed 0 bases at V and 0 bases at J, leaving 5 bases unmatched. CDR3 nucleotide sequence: TGCGCCAGCAGCCAAGATCCCGCAGGGGGCTCCTACGAGCAGTACTTC. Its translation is CASSQDPAGGSYEQYF.

The CDR3 DNA sequence: TGTGCCAGCAGCCCAGACAGGGATAGTACAGATACGCAGTATTTT. Amino acid sequence: CASSPDRDSTDTQYF. The chain uses TRBV5-5 and TRBJ2-3, with 7 nucleotides matching TRBD1. The CDR3 is 15 amino acids. Germline CDR1 reads SGHKS; CDR2 reads YYEKEE (reference sequence). The V gene end was trimmed by 4 bases and the J gene end by 3 bases; junction bases not matched to a gene: 8.

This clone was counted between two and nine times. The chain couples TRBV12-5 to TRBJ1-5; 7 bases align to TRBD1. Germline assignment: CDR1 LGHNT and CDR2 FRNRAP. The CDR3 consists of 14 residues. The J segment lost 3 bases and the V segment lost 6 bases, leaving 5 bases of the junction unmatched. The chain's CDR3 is CASGRTGTNQPQHF. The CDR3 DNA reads TGTGCTAGTGGCCGGACAGGAACCAATCAGCCCCAGCATTTT. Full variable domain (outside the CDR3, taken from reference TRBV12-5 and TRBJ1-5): DARVTQTPRHKVTEMGQEVTMRCQPILGHNTVFWYRQTMMQGLELLAYFRNRAPLDDSGMPKDRFSAEMPDATLATLKIQPSEPRDSAVYFCASGRTGTNQPQHFGDGTRLSIL.

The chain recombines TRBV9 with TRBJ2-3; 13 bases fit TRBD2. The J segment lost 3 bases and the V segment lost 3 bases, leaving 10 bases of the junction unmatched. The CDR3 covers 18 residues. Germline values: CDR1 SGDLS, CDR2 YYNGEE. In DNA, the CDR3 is TGTGCCAGCAGCGAAGATTCTACTAGCGGGGGGGCTACAGATACGCAGTATTTT. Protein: CASSEDSTSGGATDTQYF.

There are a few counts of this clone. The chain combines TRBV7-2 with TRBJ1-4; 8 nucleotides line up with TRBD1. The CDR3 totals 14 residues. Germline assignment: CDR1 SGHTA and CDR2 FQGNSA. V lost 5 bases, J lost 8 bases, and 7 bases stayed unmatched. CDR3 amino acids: CASSLDRVDEKLFF. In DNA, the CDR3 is TGTGCCAGCAGCCTGGACAGGGTGGACGAAAAACTGTTTTTT. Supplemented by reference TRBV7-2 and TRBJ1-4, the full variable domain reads GAGVSQSPSNKVTEKGKDVELRCDPISGHTALYWYRQSLGQGLEFLIYFQGNSAPDKSGLPSDRFSAERTGGSVSTLTIQRTQQEDSAVYLCASSLDRVDEKLFFGSGTQLSVL.

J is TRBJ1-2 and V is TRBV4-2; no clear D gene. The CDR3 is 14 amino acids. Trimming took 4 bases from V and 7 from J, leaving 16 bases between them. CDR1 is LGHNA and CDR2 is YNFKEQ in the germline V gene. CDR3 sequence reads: CASSPRDGVGGYTF. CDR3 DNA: TGTGCCAGCAGCCCACGCGACGGGGTAGGTGGCTACACCTTC.

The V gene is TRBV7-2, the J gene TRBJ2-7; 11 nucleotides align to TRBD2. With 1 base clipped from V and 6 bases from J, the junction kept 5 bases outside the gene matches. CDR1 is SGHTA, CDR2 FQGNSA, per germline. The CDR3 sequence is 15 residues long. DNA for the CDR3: TGTGCCAGCAGCTTAGTTAGCGGGGGGGCCGGCGAGCAGTACTTC. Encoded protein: CASSLVSGGAGEQYF.

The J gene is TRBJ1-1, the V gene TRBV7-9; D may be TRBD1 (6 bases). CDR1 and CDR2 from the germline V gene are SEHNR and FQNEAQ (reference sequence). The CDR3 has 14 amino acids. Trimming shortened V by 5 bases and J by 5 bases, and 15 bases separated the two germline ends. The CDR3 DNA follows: TGTGCCAGCAGCCCTAATTTAGGGGGAACTGAAGCTTTCTTT. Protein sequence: CASSPNLGGTEAFF.

The CDR3 is CASSYRASTDTQYF. CDR3 coding DNA: TGTGCCAGCAGTTACAGAGCTAGCACAGATACGCAGTATTTT. The chain combines TRBV27 with TRBJ2-3; D gene uncertain. The germline gives CDR1 MNHEY, CDR2 SMNVEV (reference sequence). Trimming left V 4 bases short and J 0 bases short, with 8 bases between. This CDR3 contains 14 residues.

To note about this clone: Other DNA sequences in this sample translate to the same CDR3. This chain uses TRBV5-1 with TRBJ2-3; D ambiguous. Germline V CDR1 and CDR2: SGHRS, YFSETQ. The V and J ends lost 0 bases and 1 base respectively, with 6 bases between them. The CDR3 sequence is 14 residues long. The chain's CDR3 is CASSLEAGTDTQYF. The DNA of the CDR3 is TGCGCCAGCAGCTTGGAGGCGGGCACAGATACGCAGTATTTT.

DNA of the CDR3: TGTGCCTGGAGTAAGGACAGGGCGGGGAATCAGCCCCAGCATTTT. Its translation is CAWSKDRAGNQPQHF. This chain connects TRBV30 to TRBJ1-5; 8 nucleotides match TRBD1. Germline CDR1 GTSNPN, CDR2 SVGIG (reference sequence). CDR3 size: 15 residues. J was trimmed by 4 bases and V by 2 bases; bases with no gene match: 7.